This T cell receptor (beta chain) was documented in a study of blood T cell repertoires in COVID-19. Overall study: Sites in the United States, Italy and Spain provided acute and convalescent COVID-19 samples. The analysed material was cDNA or gDNA that came from T cells, B-cell-depleted T cells, or PBMCs.

The data were produced by immunoSEQ multiplex PCR, yet TCRdb's version contains in-frame clones alone and is incomplete. Of 100,000 or so clones detected, 85% to 90% appear once; the ten largest clones hold 9.5% to 15%. The V segment lost 5 bases and the J segment 4 bases; nucleotides outside the gene matches: 6. This CDR3 has 16 residues. Germline CDR1 and CDR2: SGHTA and FQGNSA. This sequence was found in a human donor in a cohort sampled during active COVID-19. The sample consisted of peripheral blood. V and J are TRBV7-2 and TRBJ2-5; 14 bases agree with TRBD2. The CDR3: CASSPGTSGSAETQYF. CDR3 DNA: TGTGCCAGCAGCCCGGGGACTAGCGGGAGCGCAGAGACCCAGTACTTC.